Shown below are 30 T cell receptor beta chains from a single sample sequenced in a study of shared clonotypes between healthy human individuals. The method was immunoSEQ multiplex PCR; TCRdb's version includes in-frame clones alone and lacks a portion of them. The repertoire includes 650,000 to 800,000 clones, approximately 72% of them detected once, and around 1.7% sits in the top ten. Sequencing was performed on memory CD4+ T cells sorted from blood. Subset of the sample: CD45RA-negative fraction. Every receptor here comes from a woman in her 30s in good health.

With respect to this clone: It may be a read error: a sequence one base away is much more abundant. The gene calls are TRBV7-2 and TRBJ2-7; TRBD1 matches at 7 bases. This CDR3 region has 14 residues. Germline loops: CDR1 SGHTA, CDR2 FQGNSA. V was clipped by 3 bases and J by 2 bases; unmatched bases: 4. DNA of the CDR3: TGTGCCAGCAGCTTCGGACAGGTGCCCTACGAGCAGTACTTC. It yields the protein CASSFGQVPYEQYF.

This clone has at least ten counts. CDR3 in DNA: TGTGCCAGCAGTAGTACCGGGACGGGAACCTACAATGAGCAGTTCTTC. Protein: CASSSTGTGTYNEQFF. The J gene is TRBJ2-1, the V gene TRBV6-6, with D perhaps being TRBD1 or TRBD2 (5 bases each). V lost 5 bases to trimming and J lost 2 bases, with 16 bases between them. CDR3 length: 16 residues. Germline CDR1 MNHNY, CDR2 SVGAGI (reference sequence).

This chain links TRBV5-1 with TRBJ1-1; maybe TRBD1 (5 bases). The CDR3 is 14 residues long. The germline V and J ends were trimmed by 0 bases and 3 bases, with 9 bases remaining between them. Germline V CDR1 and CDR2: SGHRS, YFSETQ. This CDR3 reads CASSLGSGDTEAFF. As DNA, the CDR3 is TGCGCCAGCAGCTTGGGGTCGGGGGACACTGAAGCTTTCTTT.

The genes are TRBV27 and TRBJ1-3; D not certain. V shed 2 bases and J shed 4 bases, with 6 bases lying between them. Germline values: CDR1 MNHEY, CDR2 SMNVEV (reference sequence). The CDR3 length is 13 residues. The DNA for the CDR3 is TGTGCCAGCAGTTTACTCGGCGGAAACACCATATATTTT. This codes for CASSLLGGNTIYF.

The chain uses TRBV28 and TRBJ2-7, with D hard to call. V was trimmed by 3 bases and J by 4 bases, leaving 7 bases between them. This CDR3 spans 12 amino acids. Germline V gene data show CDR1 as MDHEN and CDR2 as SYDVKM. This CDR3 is CASSFLLYEQYF. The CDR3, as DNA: TGTGCCAGCAGTTTCCTTCTGTACGAGCAGTACTTC.

DNA for the CDR3: TGTGCCAGTGCCATGAGGTATGGGTATGGCTACACCTTC. It encodes CASAMRYGYGYTF. This chain joins TRBV5-4 and TRBJ1-2, with D unclear. CDR1 and CDR2 (germline): SGHNT, YYREEE (reference sequence). V was pared by 8 bases and J by 5 bases, with 16 bases between. The CDR3 runs 13 residues. Using reference TRBV5-4 and TRBJ1-2 for the parts outside the CDR3, the full variable domain is ETGVTQSPTHLIKTRGQQVTLRCSSQSGHNTVSWYQQALGQGPQFIFQYYREEENGRGNFPPRFSGLQFPNYSSELNVNALELDDSALYLCASAMRYGYGYTFGSGTRLTVV.

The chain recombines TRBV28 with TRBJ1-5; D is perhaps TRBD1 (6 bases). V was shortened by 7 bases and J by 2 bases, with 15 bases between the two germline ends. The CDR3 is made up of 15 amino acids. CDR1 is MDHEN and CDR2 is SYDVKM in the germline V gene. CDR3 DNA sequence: TGTGCCAGCACCACACAGGGAGAGGGCAATCAGCCCCAGCATTTT. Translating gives CASTTQGEGNQPQHF.

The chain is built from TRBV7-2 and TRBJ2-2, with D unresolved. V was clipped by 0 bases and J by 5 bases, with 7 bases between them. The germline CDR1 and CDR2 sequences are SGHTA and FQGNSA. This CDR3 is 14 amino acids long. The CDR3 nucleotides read TGTGCCAGCAGCTTAGCGTATCAGACCGGGGAGCTGTTTTTT. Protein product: CASSLAYQTGELFF.

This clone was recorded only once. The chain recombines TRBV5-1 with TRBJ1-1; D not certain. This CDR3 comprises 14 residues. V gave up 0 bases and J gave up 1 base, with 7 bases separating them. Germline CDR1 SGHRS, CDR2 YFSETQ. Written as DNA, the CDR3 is TGCGCCAGCAGCTTGGCCCCGTCGAACACTGAAGCTTTCTTT. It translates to CASSLAPSNTEAFF.

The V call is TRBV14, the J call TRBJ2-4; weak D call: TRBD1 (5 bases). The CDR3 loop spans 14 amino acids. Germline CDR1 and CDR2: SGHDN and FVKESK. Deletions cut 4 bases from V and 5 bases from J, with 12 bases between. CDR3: CASSRLTRENIQYF. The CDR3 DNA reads TGTGCCAGCAGCCGGTTAACCAGGGAAAACATTCAGTACTTC.

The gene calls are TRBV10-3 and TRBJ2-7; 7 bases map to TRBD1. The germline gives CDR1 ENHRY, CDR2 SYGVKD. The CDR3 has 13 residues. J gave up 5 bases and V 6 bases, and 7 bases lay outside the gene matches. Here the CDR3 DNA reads TGTGCCATCAGACAGACAGGGTACGACGAGCAGTACTTC. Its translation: CAIRQTGYDEQYF.

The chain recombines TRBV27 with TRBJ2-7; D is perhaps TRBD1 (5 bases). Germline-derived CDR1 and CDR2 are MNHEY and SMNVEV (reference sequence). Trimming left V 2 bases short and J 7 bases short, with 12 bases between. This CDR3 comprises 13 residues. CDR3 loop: CASSLLGAGEQYF. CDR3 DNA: TGTGCCAGCAGTTTACTAGGGGCTGGTGAGCAGTACTTC.

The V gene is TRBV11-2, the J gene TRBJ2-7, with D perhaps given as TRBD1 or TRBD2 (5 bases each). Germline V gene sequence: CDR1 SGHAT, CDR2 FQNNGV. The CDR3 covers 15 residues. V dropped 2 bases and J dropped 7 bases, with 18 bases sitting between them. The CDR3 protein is CASSLNVEGIGEQYF. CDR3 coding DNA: TGTGCCAGCAGCTTAAATGTTGAGGGGATAGGAGAGCAGTACTTC. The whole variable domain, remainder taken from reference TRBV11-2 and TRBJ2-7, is EAGVAQSPRYKIIEKRQSVAFWCNPISGHATLYWYQQILGQGPKLLIQFQNNGVVDDSQLPKDRFSAERLKGVDSTLKIQPAKLEDSAVYLCASSLNVEGIGEQYFGPGTRLTVT.

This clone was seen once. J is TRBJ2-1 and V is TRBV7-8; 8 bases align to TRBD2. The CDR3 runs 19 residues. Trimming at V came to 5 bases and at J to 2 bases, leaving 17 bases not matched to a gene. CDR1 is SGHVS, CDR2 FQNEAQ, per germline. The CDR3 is CASSRTPGGATATYNEQFF. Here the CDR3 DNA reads TGTGCCAGCAGCCGCACCCCCGGGGGGGCGACTGCCACCTACAATGAGCAGTTCTTC.

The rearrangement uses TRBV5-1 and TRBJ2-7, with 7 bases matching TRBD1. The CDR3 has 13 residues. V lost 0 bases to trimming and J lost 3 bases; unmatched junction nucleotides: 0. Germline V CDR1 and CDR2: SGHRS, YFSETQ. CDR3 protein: CASSLGTGYEQYF. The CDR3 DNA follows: TGCGCCAGCAGCTTGGGGACAGGCTACGAGCAGTACTTC.

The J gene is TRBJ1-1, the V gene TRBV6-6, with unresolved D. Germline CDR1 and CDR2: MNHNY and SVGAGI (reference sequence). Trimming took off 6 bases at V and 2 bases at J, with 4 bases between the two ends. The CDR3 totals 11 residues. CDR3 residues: CASRENTEAFF. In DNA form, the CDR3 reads TGTGCCAGCAGGGAAAACACTGAAGCTTTCTTT.

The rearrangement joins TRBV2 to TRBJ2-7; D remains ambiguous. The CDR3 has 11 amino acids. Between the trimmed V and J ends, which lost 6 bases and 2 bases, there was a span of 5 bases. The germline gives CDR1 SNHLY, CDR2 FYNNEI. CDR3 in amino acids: CASSTAYEQYF. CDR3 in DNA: TGTGCCAGCAGCACAGCCTACGAGCAGTACTTC.

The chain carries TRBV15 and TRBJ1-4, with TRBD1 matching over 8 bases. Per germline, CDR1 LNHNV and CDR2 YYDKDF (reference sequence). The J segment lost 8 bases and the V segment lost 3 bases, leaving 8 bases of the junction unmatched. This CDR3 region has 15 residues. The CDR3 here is CATSSLTGAREKLFF. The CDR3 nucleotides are TGTGCCACCAGCAGTCTGACAGGGGCGCGGGAAAAACTGTTTTTT.

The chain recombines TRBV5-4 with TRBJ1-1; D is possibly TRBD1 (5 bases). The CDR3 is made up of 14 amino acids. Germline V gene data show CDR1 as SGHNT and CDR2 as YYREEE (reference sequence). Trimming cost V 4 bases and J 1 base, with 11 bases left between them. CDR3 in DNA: TGTGCCAGCAGCCAGGACATAAGGAACACTGAAGCTTTCTTT. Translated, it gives CASSQDIRNTEAFF.

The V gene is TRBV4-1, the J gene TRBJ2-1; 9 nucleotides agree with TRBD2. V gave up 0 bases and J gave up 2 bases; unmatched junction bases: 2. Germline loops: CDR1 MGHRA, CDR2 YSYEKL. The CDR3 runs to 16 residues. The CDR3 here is CASSQDPSGTYNEQFF. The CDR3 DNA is TGCGCCAGCAGCCAAGATCCTAGCGGGACCTACAATGAGCAGTTCTTC.

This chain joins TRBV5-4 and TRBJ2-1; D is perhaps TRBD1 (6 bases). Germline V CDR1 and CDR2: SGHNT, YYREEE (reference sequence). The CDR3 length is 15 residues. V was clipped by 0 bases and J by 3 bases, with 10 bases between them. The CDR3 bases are TGTGCCAGCAGCTTGGAGGCAGGGGTCTACAATGAGCAGTTCTTC. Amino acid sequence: CASSLEAGVYNEQFF.

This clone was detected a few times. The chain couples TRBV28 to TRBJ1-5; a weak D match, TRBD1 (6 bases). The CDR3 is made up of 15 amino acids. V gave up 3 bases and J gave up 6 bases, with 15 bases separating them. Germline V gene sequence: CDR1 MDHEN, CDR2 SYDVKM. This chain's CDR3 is CASSFRGRGGQPQHF. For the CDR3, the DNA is TGTGCCAGCAGTTTTCGGGGGCGCGGGGGTCAGCCCCAGCATTTT.

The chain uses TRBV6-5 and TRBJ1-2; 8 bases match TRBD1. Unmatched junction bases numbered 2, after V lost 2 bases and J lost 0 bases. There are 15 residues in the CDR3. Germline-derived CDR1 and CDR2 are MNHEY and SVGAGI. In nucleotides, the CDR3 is TGTGCCAGCAGTTACACAGGGGGGGCTAACTATGGCTACACCTTC. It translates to CASSYTGGANYGYTF.

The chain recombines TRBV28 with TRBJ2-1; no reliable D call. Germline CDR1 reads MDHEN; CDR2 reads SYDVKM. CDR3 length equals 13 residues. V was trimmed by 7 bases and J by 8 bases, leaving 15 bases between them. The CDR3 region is CASTRELRDEQFF. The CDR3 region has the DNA TGTGCCAGCACTAGGGAACTAAGGGATGAGCAGTTCTTC.

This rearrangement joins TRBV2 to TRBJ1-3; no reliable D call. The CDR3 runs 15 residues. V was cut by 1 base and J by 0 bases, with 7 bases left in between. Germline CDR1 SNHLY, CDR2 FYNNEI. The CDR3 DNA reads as TGTGCCAGCAGTGAAGGACCATACTCTGGAAACACCATATATTTT. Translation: CASSEGPYSGNTIYF.

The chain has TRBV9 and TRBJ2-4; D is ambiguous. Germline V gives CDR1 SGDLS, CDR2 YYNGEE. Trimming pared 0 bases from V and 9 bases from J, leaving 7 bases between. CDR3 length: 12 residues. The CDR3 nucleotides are TGTGCCAGCAGCGTAGATATGGTCATTCAGTACTTC. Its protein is CASSVDMVIQYF.

The CDR3: CASSDGQGQKGYRAKNIQYF. CDR3 nucleotides: TGTGCCAGCAGCGACGGACAGGGCCAGAAAGGGTATAGAGCCAAAAACATTCAGTACTTC. The rearrangement uses TRBV2 and TRBJ2-4; 8 nucleotides agree with TRBD1. This CDR3 region has 20 residues. CDR1 and CDR2 (germline): SNHLY, FYNNEI. Trimming at V came to 6 bases and at J to 0 bases, leaving 19 bases not matched to a gene.

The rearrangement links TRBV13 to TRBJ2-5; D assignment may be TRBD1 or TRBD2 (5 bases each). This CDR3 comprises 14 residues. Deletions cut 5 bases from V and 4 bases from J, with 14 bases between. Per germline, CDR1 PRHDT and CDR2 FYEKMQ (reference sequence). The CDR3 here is CASSPSRGAETQYF. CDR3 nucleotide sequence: TGTGCCAGCAGCCCCAGTAGGGGAGCAGAGACCCAGTACTTC.

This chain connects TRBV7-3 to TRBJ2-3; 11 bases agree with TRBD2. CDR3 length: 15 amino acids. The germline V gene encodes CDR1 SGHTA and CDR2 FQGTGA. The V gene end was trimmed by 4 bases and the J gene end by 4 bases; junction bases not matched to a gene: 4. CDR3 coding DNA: TGTGCCAGCAGCTCCACTAGCGGGAGTGCAGATACGCAGTATTTT. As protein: CASSSTSGSADTQYF.

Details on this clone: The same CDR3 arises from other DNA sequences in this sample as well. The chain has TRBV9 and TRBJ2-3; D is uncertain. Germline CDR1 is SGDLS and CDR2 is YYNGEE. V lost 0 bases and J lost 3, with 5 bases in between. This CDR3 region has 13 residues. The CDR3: CASSVAPTDTQYF. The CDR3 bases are TGTGCCAGCAGCGTAGCTCCTACAGATACGCAGTATTTT.